One and the same sample provided the 21 T cell receptor beta chains below, sequenced in a study of blood T cell repertoires in COVID-19. The method was immunoSEQ multiplex PCR; TCRdb's version includes in-frame clones alone and lacks a portion of them. The data contain some 100,000 clones, more than 75% of them singletons. What was sequenced was peripheral blood. The receptors here all came from a human donor in a cohort sampled during active COVID-19.

In this sample, this clone turned up a few times. The J gene is TRBJ1-6, the V gene TRBV9; D gene uncertain. The CDR3 loop spans 14 amino acids. V gave up 4 bases and J gave up 5 bases, with 10 bases separating them. Germline CDR1 SGDLS, CDR2 YYNGEE. DNA of the CDR3: TGTGCCAGCAGCACCCGGGGAAATAATTCACCCCTCCACTTT. Protein product: CASSTRGNNSPLHF.

This clone occurred once. The chain recombines TRBV6-6 with TRBJ2-1; 11 nucleotides line up with TRBD1. After removal of 2 bases from V and 6 bases from J, the junction contained 3 bases not matched to a gene. CDR1 and CDR2 from the germline V gene are MNHNY and SVGAGI (reference sequence). This CDR3 has 15 residues. The CDR3 sequence is CASSYGTGGINEQFF. The CDR3 nucleotides read TGTGCCAGCAGTTACGGGACAGGGGGTATCAATGAGCAGTTCTTC.

J is TRBJ1-2 and V is TRBV4-1; TRBD1 aligns across 9 bases. The germline V gene has CDR1 MGHRA and CDR2 YSYEKL. V gave up 4 bases and J gave up 14 bases; unmatched junction bases: 8. The CDR3 spans 12 residues. The CDR3 sequence is CASSLGQGSKTF. DNA for the CDR3: TGCGCCAGCAGCCTGGGACAGGGTTCGAAGACCTTC.

This clone has a single count. The chain uses TRBV10-2 and TRBJ2-7, with TRBD1 matching 9 bases. Germline trimming cut 6 bases from V and 4 bases from J; bases unmatched to any gene: 7. CDR1 is WSHSY and CDR2 is SAAADI in the germline V gene. The CDR3 contains 14 residues. For the CDR3, the DNA is TGCGCCAGCAGAACCGGGACAGGGACTTACGAGCAGTACTTC. Translation gives CASRTGTGTYEQYF.

This chain joins TRBV5-4 and TRBJ2-2; 8 nucleotides align to TRBD2. V shed 4 bases and J 4 bases; nucleotides not matched to a gene: 6. Germline CDR1 is SGHNT and CDR2 is YYREEE (reference sequence). The CDR3 sequence is 15 residues long. Here the CDR3 reads CASSSQAGVTGELFF. CDR3 coding DNA: TGTGCCAGCAGCAGCCAAGCGGGAGTCACCGGGGAGCTGTTTTTT.

The V gene is TRBV7-2, the J gene TRBJ2-5; D ambiguous. Germline CDR1 SGHTA, CDR2 FQGNSA. Trimming shortened V by 5 bases and J by 7 bases, and 20 bases separated the two germline ends. This CDR3 is built from 15 residues. CDR3 in amino acids: CASSPLGGVVGTQYF. In DNA form, the CDR3 reads TGTGCCAGCAGCCCCCTTGGTGGAGTGGTTGGGACCCAGTACTTC.

The J gene is TRBJ2-1, the V gene TRBV7-8; the match to TRBD1 covers 7 bases. This CDR3 region has 15 residues. The germline V gene encodes CDR1 SGHVS and CDR2 FQNEAQ. J lost 7 bases, V lost 5 bases, and 11 bases had no gene match. The CDR3 DNA reads TGTGCCAGCAGCCTTAAACGGACAGGTGGAAATGAGCAGTTCTTC. Its protein product is CASSLKRTGGNEQFF.

The V gene is TRBV7-6, the J gene TRBJ2-2; unclear D gene. The ends were cut back, 0 bases at V and 6 bases at J, with 11 bases in the middle. Germline V gives CDR1 SGHVS, CDR2 FNYEAQ. CDR3 length: 15 amino acids. The CDR3 DNA reads as TGTGCCAGCAGCTTAGCCCCGGGTGCCCCCGGGGAGCTGTTTTTT. This sequence encodes CASSLAPGAPGELFF.

J is TRBJ2-7 and V is TRBV5-4, with 12 positions matching TRBD2. Germline V lookup: CDR1 SGHNT, CDR2 YYREEE (reference sequence). Trimming cost V 3 bases and J 3 bases; bases outside gene matches: 4. This CDR3 has 15 amino acids. CDR3 bases: TGTGCCAGCAGCTCGCGGACTAGCGGGGACTACGAGCAGTACTTC. Protein: CASSSRTSGDYEQYF.

V gene TRBV7-9 combines with J gene TRBJ2-1; 11 nucleotides align to TRBD2. Germline assignment: CDR1 SEHNR and CDR2 FQNEAQ (reference sequence). After removal of 4 bases from V and 2 bases from J, the junction contained 1 base not matched to a gene. This CDR3 has 15 residues. The CDR3 sequence is CASSSLAGAYNEQFF. The CDR3 DNA is TGTGCCAGCAGCTCACTAGCGGGGGCCTACAATGAGCAGTTCTTC.

The CDR3 region is CASSSYSNTGELFF. Written as DNA, the CDR3 is TGTGCCAGCAGCTCCTACTCGAACACCGGGGAGCTGTTTTTT. J is TRBJ2-2 and V is TRBV7-7; D not certain. The CDR3 is made up of 14 amino acids. Germline CDR1 is SSHAT and CDR2 is FNYEAQ (reference sequence). Trimming pared 4 bases from V and 0 bases from J, leaving 6 bases between.

The V gene is TRBV19, the J gene TRBJ1-4; 9 bases agree with TRBD1. Germline loops: CDR1 LNHDA, CDR2 SQIVND (reference sequence). V gave up 3 bases and J gave up 7 bases; unmatched junction bases: 3. The CDR3 contains 14 residues. The CDR3 sequence: CASSMGQGVEKLFF. CDR3 sequence (DNA): TGTGCCAGTAGTATGGGACAGGGTGTTGAAAAACTGTTTTTT.

As to this clone: A junction end diverges from the germline sequence, so it may reflect a read error. The gene calls are TRBV6-2 or TRBV6-3 and TRBJ2-5; TRBD1 matches at 7 bases. The length of the CDR3 is 12 residues. Germline-derived CDR1 and CDR2 are MNHEY and SVGEGT. The DNA for the CDR3 is TGTGCCAGCAGTACCCCCGGGACAGTGATGCACTTC. It codes for CASSTPGTVMHF.

This chain uses TRBV6-2 or TRBV6-3 with TRBJ2-5, with a possible D match to TRBD1 (6 bases). Trimming cost V 5 bases and J 7 bases, with 17 bases left between them. The CDR3 is made up of 14 amino acids. Germline CDR1 MNHEY, CDR2 SVGEGT. CDR3: CASSQGIRSGTQYF. The CDR3 DNA sequence: TGTGCCAGCAGTCAGGGGATTAGGTCTGGGACCCAGTACTTC.

The rearrangement uses TRBV5-1 and TRBJ2-7, with D possibly being TRBD1 (6 bases). With 1 base removed from V and 1 base from J, the gap between germline ends came to 6 bases. The CDR3 totals 13 residues. CDR1 is SGHRS and CDR2 is YFSETQ in the germline V gene. The chain's CDR3 is CASSLTGSYEQYF. The CDR3 region has the DNA TGCGCCAGCAGCTTGACAGGGTCCTACGAGCAGTACTTC.

This clone came up once. The chain couples TRBV5-1 to TRBJ2-7, with TRBD1 matching 9 bases. With V trimmed by 5 bases and J by 6 bases, 9 bases remained unmatched. The CDR3 runs to 14 residues. From germline, CDR1 is SGHRS and CDR2 YFSETQ. Written as DNA, the CDR3 is TGCGCCAGCAGGTCTCCGGGACAGGGCAGCGAGCAGTACTTC. Translating gives CASRSPGQGSEQYF.

The DNA for the CDR3 is TGTGCCAGCAGCTTAGCGCTGGAGAGGAGCACTGAAGCTTTCTTT. This gives the protein CASSLALERSTEAFF. V is TRBV7-8 and J is TRBJ1-1, with D uncertain. The CDR3 loop spans 15 amino acids. Trimming stripped 0 bases from V and 4 bases from J, with 12 bases between. Germline V gene data show CDR1 as SGHVS and CDR2 as FQNEAQ.

This chain uses TRBV19 with TRBJ1-1; D is possibly TRBD1 (6 bases). Trimming shortened V by 3 bases and J by 0 bases, and 8 bases separated the two germline ends. The length of the CDR3 is 14 residues. Germline-derived CDR1 and CDR2 are LNHDA and SQIVND (reference sequence). In nucleotides, the CDR3 is TGTGCCAGTAGTATTGGGACACTGAACACTGAAGCTTTCTTT. It encodes CASSIGTLNTEAFF. Complete variable domain (other parts from reference TRBV19 and TRBJ1-1): DGGITQSPKYLFRKEGQNVTLSCEQNLNHDAMYWYRQDPGQGLRLIYYSQIVNDFQKGDIAEGYSVSREKKESFPLTVTSAQKNPTAFYLCASSIGTLNTEAFFGQGTRLTVV.

The CDR3 DNA follows: TGTGCCAGCAGCGGGACTAGCGGGAGGTCTTTCCAAGAGACCCAGTACTTC. It yields the protein CASSGTSGRSFQETQYF. The chain combines TRBV5-4 with TRBJ2-5; 15 nucleotides agree with TRBD2. Germline V lookup: CDR1 SGHNT, CDR2 YYREEE (reference sequence). The V gene end was trimmed by 4 bases and the J gene end by 1 base; junction bases not matched to a gene: 5. This CDR3 is built from 17 residues.

This chain joins TRBV11-2 and TRBJ1-4; 9 nucleotides match TRBD1. Germline V gene sequence: CDR1 SGHAT, CDR2 FQNNGV. This CDR3 is built from 15 residues. Losses at the gene ends were 4 bases for V and 7 bases for J; bases not matched to a gene: 7. The CDR3 sequence: CASSYWDRVGEKLFF. In nucleotides, the CDR3 is TGTGCCAGCAGCTACTGGGACAGGGTGGGTGAAAAACTGTTTTTT.

The chain links TRBV5-4 to TRBJ2-6, with 14 bases aligning to TRBD2. The CDR3 covers 19 residues. With V trimmed by 3 bases and J by 2 bases, 7 bases remained unmatched. In germline, CDR1 is SGHNT, CDR2 YYREEE (reference sequence). The CDR3 DNA reads TGTGCCAGCAGCTCGGGACTAGCGGGGGCCCAAGCTGGGGCCAACGTCCTGACTTTC. As protein: CASSSGLAGAQAGANVLTF.